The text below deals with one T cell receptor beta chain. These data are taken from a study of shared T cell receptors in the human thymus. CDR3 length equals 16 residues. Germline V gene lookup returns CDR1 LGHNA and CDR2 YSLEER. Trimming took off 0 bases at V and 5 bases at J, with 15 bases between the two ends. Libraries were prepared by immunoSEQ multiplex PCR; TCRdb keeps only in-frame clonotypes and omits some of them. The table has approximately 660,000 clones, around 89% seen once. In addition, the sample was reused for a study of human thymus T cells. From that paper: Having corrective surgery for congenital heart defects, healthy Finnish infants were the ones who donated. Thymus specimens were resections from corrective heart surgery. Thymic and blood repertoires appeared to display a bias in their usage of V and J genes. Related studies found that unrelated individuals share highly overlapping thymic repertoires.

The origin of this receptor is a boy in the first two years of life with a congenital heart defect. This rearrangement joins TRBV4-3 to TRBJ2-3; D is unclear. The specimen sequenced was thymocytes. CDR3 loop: CASSQEKYGRRDTQYF. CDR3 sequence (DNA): TGCGCCAGCAGCCAAGAGAAATACGGTAGGAGAGATACGCAGTATTTT.